This T cell receptor (beta chain) was identified during a study of T cell changes during pregnancy in multiple sclerosis (dated by TCRdb to between 2018 and 2021). Background on the whole study: The study examined how the T cell repertoire changed over the course of pregnancy in women with multiple sclerosis.

The CDR3, cysteine through phenylalanine, is 17 amino acids long. The retained sequence is limited to the CDR3, 51 bases, with the frame set at the first base. In the germline V gene, CDR1 corresponds to SGHTA and CDR2 to FQGNSA. Clipping removes 4 bases from V and 1 base from J, with 5 as the unmatched junction base count. On this clone itself: There is no known antigen for this receptor. No base qualities exist here, and no much larger clone lies one base off it.

Receptor libraries were prepared by the immunoSEQ multiplex PCR assay. The table comes from immuneACCESS by way of TCRdb, which keeps in-frame sequences with V and J called. Part of the clones is missing from these tables; in studies checked, under half for an unresolved V gene and the rest for unknown reasons. Recorded for this sample are tens of thousands of clones; 85% to 95% of them occurred a single time. Of the sample, less than 4% is held by the ten largest clones. This TCR was recovered from a female donor in good health, enrolled as a control in a pregnancy study. This sequence uses TRBV7-2 and TRBJ2-2; the junction holds 11 bases that match TRBD2. The sample was CD8+ T cells from peripheral blood mononuclear cells, taken in the third trimester of pregnancy. For the CDR3, the sequence is CASSYSGGAGNTGELFF. The bases are TGTGCCAGCAGCTATAGCGGGGGGGCGGGGAACACCGGGGAGCTGTTTTTT.